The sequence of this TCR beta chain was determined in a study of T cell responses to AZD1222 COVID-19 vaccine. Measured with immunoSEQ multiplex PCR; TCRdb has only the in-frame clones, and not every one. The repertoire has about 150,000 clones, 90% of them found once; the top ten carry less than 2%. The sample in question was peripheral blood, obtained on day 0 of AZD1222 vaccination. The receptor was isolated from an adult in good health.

The CDR3 DNA reads TGTGCCAGCAGTTACGGCAGGGAAGAGACCCAGTACTTC. Encoded protein: CASSYGREETQYF. V usage is TRBV6-6 and J usage is TRBJ2-5, with D perhaps TRBD1 (5 bases). The CDR3 consists of 13 residues. With 2 bases removed from V and 3 bases from J, the gap between germline ends came to 7 bases. In germline, CDR1 is MNHNY, CDR2 SVGAGI (reference sequence).